A few counts support the clone carrying this T cell receptor (beta chain). This record belongs to a study of patients and donors after allogeneic stem cell transplantation. TCRdb re-called the RT-PCR reads through MiXCR, storing one row per CDR3 protein. The table lists around 200,000 distinct CDR3 sequences, around 41% of them singletons. Per germline, CDR1 SGHRS and CDR2 YFSETQ. This CDR3 spans 17 amino acids. V was trimmed by 2 bases and J by 4 bases, leaving 21 bases between them. The receptor's source is a human donor who was either an allogeneic HSCT recipient or a stem cell or donor lymphocyte infusion donor (not recorded which). It is not recorded whose cells these are; they may come from a transplant donor. The sequenced material came from blood, either unsorted or a sorted T cell fraction (not recorded which). This sequence joins TRBV5-1 and TRBJ1-2; tentative D call: TRBD1 (5 bases). The CDR3 sequence is CASSFSTTAPVGYGYTF. As DNA, the CDR3 is TGCGCCAGCAGCTTCTCAACGACAGCCCCCGTGGGCTATGGCTACACCTTC.